This TCR beta chain was retrieved from a study of identical twins. Findings and caveats of the study: Out-of-frame TCR alpha sharing in monozygotic twins exceeded recombination model predictions. Within twin pairs, the out-of-frame alpha sequences they shared showed excess low generation probability.

The authors used template switching to add a universal primer site and gave cDNA unique molecular identifiers. TCRdb passed the 5' RACE reads through MiXCR, listing each CDR3 protein once. Of 400,000 to 500,000 distinct CDR3 sequences detected, 15% to 20% appear once; the ten largest clones hold around 12%. Concerning this clonotype: Its antigen is still unknown.

Everyone who donated was a healthy Caucasian. There are 15 residues in the CDR3. Between the trimmed V and J ends, which lost 4 bases and 4 bases, there was a span of 17 bases. Germline lookup yields CDR1 SGHRS and CDR2 YFSETQ. Sequencing was performed on naive T cells sorted from blood. The receptor's source is a man aged 45-65 years in good health. The chain links TRBV5-1 to TRBJ1-2; D may be TRBD1 (6 bases). In DNA, the CDR3 is TGCGCCAGCAGCGGGGGGCAGGGTAACGTCTATGGCTACACCTTC. It yields the protein CASSGGQGNVYGYTF.